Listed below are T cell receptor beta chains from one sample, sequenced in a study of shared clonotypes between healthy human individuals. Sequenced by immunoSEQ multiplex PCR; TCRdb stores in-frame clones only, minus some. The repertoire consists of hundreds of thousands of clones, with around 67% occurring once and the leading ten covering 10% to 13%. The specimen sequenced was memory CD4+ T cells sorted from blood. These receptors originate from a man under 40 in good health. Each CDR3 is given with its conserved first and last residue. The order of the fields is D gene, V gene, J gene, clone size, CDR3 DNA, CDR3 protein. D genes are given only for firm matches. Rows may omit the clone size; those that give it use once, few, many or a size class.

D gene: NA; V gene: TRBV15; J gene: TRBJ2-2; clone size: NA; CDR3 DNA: TGTGCCACCAGCAGAGATCATCTGGGTAACACCGGGGAGCTGTTTTTT; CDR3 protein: CATSRDHLGNTGELFF
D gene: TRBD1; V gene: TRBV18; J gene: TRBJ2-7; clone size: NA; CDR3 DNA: TGTGCCAGCTCACTTGGGACAGCCGTATCCTACGAGCAGTACTTC; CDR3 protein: CASSLGTAVSYEQYF
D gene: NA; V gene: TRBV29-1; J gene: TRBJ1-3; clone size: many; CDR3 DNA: TGCAGCGTTGGGTTGGGCCACTCTGGAAACACCATATATTTT; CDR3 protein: CSVGLGHSGNTIYF
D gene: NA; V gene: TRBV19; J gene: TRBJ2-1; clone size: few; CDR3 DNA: TGTGCCAGTAGTATAATCGACGACAATGAGCAGTTCTTC; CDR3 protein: CASSIIDDNEQFF
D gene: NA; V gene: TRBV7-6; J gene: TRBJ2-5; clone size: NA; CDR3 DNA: TGTGCCAGCAGCTACAATACGGGGACCCAGTACTTC; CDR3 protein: CASSYNTGTQYF
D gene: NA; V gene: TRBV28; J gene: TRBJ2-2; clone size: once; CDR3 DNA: TGTGCCAGCAGAAACAGGACCGGGGAGCTGTTTTTT; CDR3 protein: CASRNRTGELFF
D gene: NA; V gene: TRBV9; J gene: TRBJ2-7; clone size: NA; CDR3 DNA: TGTGCCAGCAGCGTTTTATGGGACACCAACGAGCAGTACTTC; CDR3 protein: CASSVLWDTNEQYF
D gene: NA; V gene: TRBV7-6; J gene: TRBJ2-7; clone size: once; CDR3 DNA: TGTGCCAGCAGCTTAAATCCGGCGGGCTCTCTCTACGAGCAGTACTTC; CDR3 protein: CASSLNPAGSLYEQYF
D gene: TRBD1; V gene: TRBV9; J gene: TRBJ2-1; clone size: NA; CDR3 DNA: TGTGCCAGCAGCGCCCGGACAGGGATGAATGAGCAGTTCTTC; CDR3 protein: CASSARTGMNEQFF
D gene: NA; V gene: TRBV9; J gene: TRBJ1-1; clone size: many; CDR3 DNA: TGTGCCAGCAGCGTAGGCTCTCTCGGGAACACTGAAGCTTTCTTT; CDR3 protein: CASSVGSLGNTEAFF
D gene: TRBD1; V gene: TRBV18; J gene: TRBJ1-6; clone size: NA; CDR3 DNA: TGTGCCAGCTCACCCGGACAGGGGGAAAATTCACCCCTCCACTTT; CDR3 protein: CASSPGQGENSPLHF
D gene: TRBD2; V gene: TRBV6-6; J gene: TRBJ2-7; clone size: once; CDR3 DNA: TGTGCCAGCAGTAGCAAGCCGAGCGGGAGGGCCGACGAGCAGTACTTC; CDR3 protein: CASSSKPSGRADEQYF
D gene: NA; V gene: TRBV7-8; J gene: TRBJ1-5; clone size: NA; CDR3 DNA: TGTGCCAGCAGCTTAGGACAGATTTTCAGCAATCAGCCCCAGCATTTT; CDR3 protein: CASSLGQIFSNQPQHF
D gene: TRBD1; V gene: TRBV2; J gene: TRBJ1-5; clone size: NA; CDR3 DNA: TGTGCCAGCAATCGGGGACAGGGCAATCAGCCCCAGCATTTT; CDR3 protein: CASNRGQGNQPQHF
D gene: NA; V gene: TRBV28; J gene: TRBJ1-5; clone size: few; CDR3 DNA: TGTGCCAGTCAGGAGCCGTACAATCAGCCCCAGCATTTT; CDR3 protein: CASQEPYNQPQHF
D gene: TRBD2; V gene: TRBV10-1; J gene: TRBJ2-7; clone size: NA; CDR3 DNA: TGCGCCAGCAGTGCCGGGAGGGCCAACTACGAGCAGTACTTC; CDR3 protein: CASSAGRANYEQYF
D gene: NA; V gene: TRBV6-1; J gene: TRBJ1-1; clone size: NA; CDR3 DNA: TGTGCCAGCACCCAAAGAAGACTCGAGGGGGGCGCTTTCTTT; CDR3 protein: CASTQRRLEGGAFF
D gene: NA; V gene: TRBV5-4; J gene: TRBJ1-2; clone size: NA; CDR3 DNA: TGTGCCAGCAGCTTGGGGGCAGGGGTTGATGGCTACACCTTC; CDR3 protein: CASSLGAGVDGYTF
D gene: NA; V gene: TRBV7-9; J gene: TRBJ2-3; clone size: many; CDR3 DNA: TGTGCCAGCAGCTTAAAGACAGGCACAGATACGCAGTATTTT; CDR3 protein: CASSLKTGTDTQYF
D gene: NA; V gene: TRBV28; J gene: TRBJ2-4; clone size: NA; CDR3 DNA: TGTGCCATTCTCGGTAGCGGCAAAAACATTCAGTACTTC; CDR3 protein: CAILGSGKNIQYF
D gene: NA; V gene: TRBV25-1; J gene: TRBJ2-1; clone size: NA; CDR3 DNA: TGTGCCAGCAGTGAAAGCTCCCGACACAGGAGCTCCTACAATGAGCAGTTCTTC; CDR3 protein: CASSESSRHRSSYNEQFF
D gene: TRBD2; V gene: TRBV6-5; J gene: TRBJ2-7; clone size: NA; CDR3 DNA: TGTGCCAGCAGTTATGGCGGGAGAAACTACGAGCAGTACTTC; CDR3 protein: CASSYGGRNYEQYF
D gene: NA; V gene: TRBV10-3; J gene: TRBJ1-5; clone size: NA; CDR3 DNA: TGTGCCATCAGTGAAGGGGAGGGGCCCCAGCATTTT; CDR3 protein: CAISEGEGPQHF
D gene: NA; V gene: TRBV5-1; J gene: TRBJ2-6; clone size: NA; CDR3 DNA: TGCGCCAGCAGCCCCCTAGGCTCCTCTGGGGCCAACGTCCTGACTTTC; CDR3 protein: CASSPLGSSGANVLTF
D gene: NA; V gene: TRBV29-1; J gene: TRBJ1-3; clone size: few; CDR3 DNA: TGCAGCGTCCGGGGTACGGGTGGAAACACCATATATTTT; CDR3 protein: CSVRGTGGNTIYF
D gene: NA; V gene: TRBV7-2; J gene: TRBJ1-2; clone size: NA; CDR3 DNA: TGTGCCAGCAGCTTAGTTGGGGGAGCCTCCGGCTACACCTTC; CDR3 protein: CASSLVGGASGYTF
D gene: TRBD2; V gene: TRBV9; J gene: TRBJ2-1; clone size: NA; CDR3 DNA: TGTGCCAGCAGCGTAGGCCCTAGCGGGAGCTCGAATGAGCAGTTCTTC; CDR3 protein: CASSVGPSGSSNEQFF
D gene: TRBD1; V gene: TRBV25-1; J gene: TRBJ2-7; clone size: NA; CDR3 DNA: TGTGCCAGCAGTGGCCGGGACAGGGGGAACGAGCAGTACTTC; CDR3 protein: CASSGRDRGNEQYF
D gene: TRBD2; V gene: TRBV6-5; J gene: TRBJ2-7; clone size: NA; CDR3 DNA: TGTGCCAGCTCTGATAGCGGGGCGCTTAGGGAGCAGTACTTC; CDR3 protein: CASSDSGALREQYF
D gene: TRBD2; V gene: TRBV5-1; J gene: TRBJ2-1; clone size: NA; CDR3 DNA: TGCGCCAGCAGCCCCCAAATGGGCGGGAGGATTGATGAGCAGTTCTTC; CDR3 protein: CASSPQMGGRIDEQFF
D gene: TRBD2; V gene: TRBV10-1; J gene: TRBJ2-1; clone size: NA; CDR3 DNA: TGCGCCAGCAGTTCGGGACTAGCGGTGGGATACAATGAGCAGTTCTTC; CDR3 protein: CASSSGLAVGYNEQFF
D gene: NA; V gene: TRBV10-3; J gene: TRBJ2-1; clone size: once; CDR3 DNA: TGTGCCAGACCCCCCTCCGCCGAACCGAGCTCCTACAATGAGCAGTTCTTC; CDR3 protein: CARPPSAEPSSYNEQFF
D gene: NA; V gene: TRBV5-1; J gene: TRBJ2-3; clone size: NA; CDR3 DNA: TGCGCCAGCAGCTTCCGGGACACCACAGATACGCAGTATTTT; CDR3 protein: CASSFRDTTDTQYF
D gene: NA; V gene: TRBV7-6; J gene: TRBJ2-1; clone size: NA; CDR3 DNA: TGTGCCAGCAGCTTAGCGCCGGGGGGCGCCCAGGGTGAGCAGTTCTTC; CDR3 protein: CASSLAPGGAQGEQFF
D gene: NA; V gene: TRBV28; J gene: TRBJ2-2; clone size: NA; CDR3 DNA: TGTGCCAGCAGTTTAACCCTAACCACCGGGGAGCTGTTTTTT; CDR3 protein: CASSLTLTTGELFF
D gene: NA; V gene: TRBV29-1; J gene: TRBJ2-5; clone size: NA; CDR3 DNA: TGCAGCGTCTCCGGGGCCCGCGGGGAGACCCAGTACTTC; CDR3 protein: CSVSGARGETQYF
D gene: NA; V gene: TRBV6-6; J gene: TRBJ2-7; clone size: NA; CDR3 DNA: TGTGCCAGCAGCCCCACGCAGGCCGAATCCTACGAGCAGTACTTC; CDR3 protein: CASSPTQAESYEQYF
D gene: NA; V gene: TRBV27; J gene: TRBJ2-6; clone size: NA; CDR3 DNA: TGTGCCAGCAGTCCCCCCCCTGGGGCCAACGTCCTGACTTTC; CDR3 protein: CASSPPPGANVLTF
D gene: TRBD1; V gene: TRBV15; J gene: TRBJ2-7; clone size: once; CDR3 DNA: TGTGCCACCAGCAGCGAGTGGGACAGCTCCTACGAGCAGTACTTC; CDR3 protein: CATSSEWDSSYEQYF
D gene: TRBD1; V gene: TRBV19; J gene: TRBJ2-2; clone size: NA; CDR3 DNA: TGTGCCAGTTCAGGACAGGTTAACACCGGGGAGCTGTTTTTT; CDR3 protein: CASSGQVNTGELFF
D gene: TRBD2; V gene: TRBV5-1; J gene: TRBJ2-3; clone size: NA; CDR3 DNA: TGCGCCAGCAGCCGCACCTGGGCGGGAGATGGAGATACGCAGTATTTT; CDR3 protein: CASSRTWAGDGDTQYF
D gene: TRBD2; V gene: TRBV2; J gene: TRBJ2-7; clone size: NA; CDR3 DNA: TGTGCCAGCAGCTCCCCTAGCGGGATTAACACCTACGAGCAGTACTTC; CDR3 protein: CASSSPSGINTYEQYF
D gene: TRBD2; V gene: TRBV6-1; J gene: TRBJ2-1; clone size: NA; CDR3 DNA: TGTGCCAGCAGTGAAGAGACTAGCGGGAGATTCAATGAGCAGTTCTTC; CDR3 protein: CASSEETSGRFNEQFF
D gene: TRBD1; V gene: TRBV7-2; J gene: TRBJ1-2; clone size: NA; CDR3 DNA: TGTGCCAGCAGCTCGGACAGGGGAGTCTATGGCTACACCTTC; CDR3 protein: CASSSDRGVYGYTF
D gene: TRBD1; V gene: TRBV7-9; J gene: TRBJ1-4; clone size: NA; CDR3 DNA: TGTGCCAGCAGCCCCGGGACAGGGGGGAGCGAAAAACTGTTTTTT; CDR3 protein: CASSPGTGGSEKLFF
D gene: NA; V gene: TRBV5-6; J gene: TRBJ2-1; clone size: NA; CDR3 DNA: TGTGCCAGCAGCTTGCGGGTGGGGCTCTACAATGAGCAGTTCTTC; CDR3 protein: CASSLRVGLYNEQFF
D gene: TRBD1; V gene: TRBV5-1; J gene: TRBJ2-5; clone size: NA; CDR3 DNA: TGCGCCAGCAGCGGGGCGGGACAGGGAGGGACCCAGTACTTC; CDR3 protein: CASSGAGQGGTQYF
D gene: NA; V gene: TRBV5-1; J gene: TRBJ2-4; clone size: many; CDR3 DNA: TGCGCCAGCTCGGAGGACAGTATGGGAAACATTCAGTACTTC; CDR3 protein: CASSEDSMGNIQYF
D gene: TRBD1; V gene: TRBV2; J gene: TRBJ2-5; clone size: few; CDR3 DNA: TGTGCCAGCAGTTACAGGGGTGGAGAGACCCAGTACTTC; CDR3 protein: CASSYRGGETQYF
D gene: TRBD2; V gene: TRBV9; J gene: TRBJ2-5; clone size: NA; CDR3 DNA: TGTGCCAGCAGCGTAGGGGGACTAGCGTTCCAAGAGACCCAGTACTTC; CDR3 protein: CASSVGGLAFQETQYF
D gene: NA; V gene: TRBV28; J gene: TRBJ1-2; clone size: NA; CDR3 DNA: TGTGCCACCATCGACAGGTTGCATGGCTACACCTTC; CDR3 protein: CATIDRLHGYTF
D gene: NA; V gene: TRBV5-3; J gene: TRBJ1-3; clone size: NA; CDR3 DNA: TGTGCCAGAAGCTCAGACGTGGCCGAAAGCTCTGGAAACACCATATATTTT; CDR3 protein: CARSSDVAESSGNTIYF
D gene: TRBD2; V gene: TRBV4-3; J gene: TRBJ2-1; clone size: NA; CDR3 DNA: TGCGCCAGCAGCCAAGAGGGGATGGCTAGCGGGCACAATGAGCAGTTCTTC; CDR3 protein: CASSQEGMASGHNEQFF